These 15 T cell receptor beta chains originate from one sample sequenced in a study of vaccination and CD4 T cells after COVID-19. The Oncomine TCR Beta short-read assay was what sequenced the DNA obtained from cultured CD4+ T cells. TCRdb ran MiXCR on the PCR reads and lists one entry per CDR3 protein. The top ten clones hold about 12% of a sample with 21,000 or so distinct CDR3 sequences, 40% to 45% of them seen once. As for treatment: roughly ten-day PBMC culture with coronavirus spike peptide pools or control peptides (ViraFEST assay). Their recognized antigens are unknown. Material for sequencing was CD4+ T cells from blood, cultured in vitro. The receptor source for this set is a human donor who had recovered from COVID-19.

A few counts support this clonotype. The chain uses TRBV7-4 and TRBJ2-5, with 7 bases fitting TRBD2. This CDR3 comprises 15 residues. Germline V gene lookup returns CDR1 SGHVT and CDR2 SQSDAQ. The trim removed 8 bases at V and 0 bases at J, leaving 9 bases unmatched. The CDR3 region is CASLGASGHQETQYF. CDR3 in DNA: TGTGCCAGCTTGGGAGCTAGCGGACACCAAGAGACCCAGTACTTC. Supplemented by reference TRBV7-4 and TRBJ2-5, the full variable domain reads GAGVSQSPRYKVAKRGRDVALRCDSISGHVTLYWYRQTLGQGSEVLTYSQSDAQRDKSGRPSGRFSAERPERSVSTLKIQRTEQGDSAVYLCASLGASGHQETQYFGPGTRLLVL.

This clonotype is medium-sized within its sample. The chain employs TRBV24-1 and TRBJ2-3, with D perhaps TRBD1 or TRBD2 (6 bases each). The V gene lost 7 bases and the J gene lost 2 bases, with 21 bases spanning the gap. Germline V gives CDR1 KGHDR, CDR2 SFDVKD. This CDR3 is 17 amino acids long. CDR3 region: CATRGGRKGGNTDTQYF. CDR3 sequence (DNA): TGTGCCACCAGGGGGGGACGTAAAGGGGGAAACACAGATACGCAGTATTTT.

This clonotype was picked up a small number of times. This chain uses TRBV7-9 with TRBJ1-2, with a possible D match to TRBD1 (5 bases). Trimming cost V 7 bases and J 3 bases, with 9 bases left between them. The germline gives CDR1 SEHNR, CDR2 FQNEAQ (reference sequence). This CDR3 has 12 residues. CDR3 residues: CASTQADYGYTF. The DNA of the CDR3 is TGTGCCAGCACACAGGCGGACTATGGCTACACCTTC.

Here the CDR3 reads CASSRDREYNEQFF. CDR3 in DNA: TGTGCCAGCAGTCGAGACAGGGAATACAATGAGCAGTTCTTC. The chain employs TRBV7-3 and TRBJ2-1; 7 bases are shared with TRBD1. CDR3 length equals 14 residues. Germline values: CDR1 SGHTA, CDR2 FQGTGA. V gave up 6 bases and J gave up 4 bases; unmatched junction bases: 6.

J is TRBJ1-2 and V is TRBV18, with D tentatively TRBD1 (5 bases). Germline CDR1 KGHSH, CDR2 LQKENI. V lost 2 bases, J lost 7 bases, and 8 bases lay in between. The CDR3 has 12 residues. This CDR3 is CASSPVGTGYTF. The CDR3 DNA follows: TGTGCCAGCTCACCAGTGGGGACTGGCTACACCTTC.

The chain has TRBV19 and TRBJ2-3, with 12 positions matching TRBD2. From germline, CDR1 is LNHDA and CDR2 SQIVND (reference sequence). Losses at the gene ends were 4 bases for V and 3 bases for J; bases not matched to a gene: 2. The CDR3 runs to 15 residues. The CDR3 DNA reads as TGTGCCAGTAGTAGACTAGCGGGAGCTACAGATACGCAGTATTTT. Translation: CASSRLAGATDTQYF.

V gene TRBV7-9 combines with J gene TRBJ1-6, with D perhaps TRBD1 (5 bases). CDR1 is SEHNR, CDR2 FQNEAQ, per germline (reference sequence). This CDR3 has 15 residues. V lost 3 bases, J lost 7 bases, and 13 bases lay in between. CDR3 nucleotides: TGTGCCAGCAGCTTTATGGGGGTTAGAAATTCACCCCTCCACTTT. This encodes CASSFMGVRNSPLHF.

This chain joins TRBV20-1 and TRBJ1-5; possibly TRBD1 for D (6 bases). Germline CDR1 is DFQATT and CDR2 is SNEGSKA (reference sequence). Trimming cost V 5 bases and J 3 bases, with 20 bases left between them. The CDR3 has 16 residues. The CDR3 DNA sequence: TGCAGTGCTGCCCAGGGGAGTGGAACGGCCAATCAGCCCCAGCATTTT. Its translation: CSAAQGSGTANQPQHF.

This clonotype is termed large. This chain joins TRBV11-2 and TRBJ2-7; either TRBD1 or TRBD2 may fit D (5 bases each). V gave up 3 bases and J gave up 9 bases, with 18 bases separating them. The CDR3 covers 14 residues. CDR1 SGHAT and CDR2 FQNNGV come from the germline V gene. The CDR3 nucleotides read TGTGCCAGCAGCTTGTTCAGGGACCCAGTCGGGCAGTACTTC. Translating gives CASSLFRDPVGQYF.

This clonotype has a handful of counts. The chain recombines TRBV12-3 or TRBV12-4 with TRBJ1-5; 8 positions match TRBD1. The CDR3 is made up of 14 amino acids. J lost 5 bases, V lost 6 bases, and 6 bases had no gene match. The CDR3 nucleotides are TGTGCCAGCAGCCCTACAGGGGGGGATCAGCCCCAGCATTTT. Translated: CASSPTGGDQPQHF.

This rearrangement joins TRBV12-3 or TRBV12-4 to TRBJ1-1; D remains ambiguous. The V end lost 6 bases, the J end lost 1 base, and 9 bases lay between the germline ends. The CDR3 extends over 13 amino acids. CDR3 amino acids: CASSLEENTEAFF. The DNA of the CDR3 is TGTGCCAGCAGCCTGGAGGAGAACACTGAAGCTTTCTTT.

The gene calls are TRBV20-1 and TRBJ1-4, with 8 bases aligning to TRBD1. After removal of 5 bases from V and 8 bases from J, the junction contained 13 bases not matched to a gene. Germline V gene lookup returns CDR1 DFQATT and CDR2 SNEGSKA (reference sequence). The CDR3 runs to 15 residues. The chain's CDR3 is CSAPMKQGGFEKLFF. The CDR3 DNA reads as TGCAGTGCTCCTATGAAACAGGGGGGGTTCGAAAAACTGTTTTTT.

The chain couples TRBV20-1 to TRBJ1-2; D possibly corresponds to TRBD1 (6 bases). Looked up from germline, CDR1 is DFQATT and CDR2 is SNEGSKA (reference sequence). V lost 6 bases and J 2 bases, leaving 13 bases between the germline ends. The CDR3 extends over 13 amino acids. The CDR3 protein is CSARAGQNYGYTF. The CDR3 nucleotides read TGCAGTGCCAGGGCGGGACAAAACTATGGCTACACCTTC.

The chain uses TRBV6-2 or TRBV6-3 and TRBJ2-4; perhaps D is TRBD1 or TRBD2 (5 bases each). Germline lookup yields CDR1 MNHEY and CDR2 SVGEGT. This CDR3 is built from 16 residues. V was pared by 3 bases and J by 1 base, with 13 bases between. CDR3 coding DNA: TGTGCCAGCAGTTATCGACAGCTAGCCGCCAAAAACATTCAGTACTTC. Protein sequence: CASSYRQLAAKNIQYF.

In its sample, this clonotype was seen a few times. The rearrangement joins TRBV10-3 to TRBJ1-1; D uncertain. V was pared by 10 bases and J by 2 bases, with 17 bases between. The CDR3 extends over 14 amino acids. CDR1 and CDR2 from the germline V gene are ENHRY and SYGVKD. In DNA, the CDR3 is TGTGCCAGCAACGACCCACAGAGAAACACTGAAGCTTTCTTT. Protein product: CASNDPQRNTEAFF.